This entry lists 6 T cell receptor beta chains sequenced from one sample in a study of cytomegalovirus exposure and HLA in healthy donors. TCRdb's copy holds only in-frame clones and misses some; the assay was immunoSEQ multiplex PCR. The data show around 150,000 clones, about 90% seen once. The source material was PBMCs. Every receptor here comes from a woman aged 18-35 years in good health and CMV-seropositive.

The chain carries TRBV4-1 and TRBJ2-1; possibly TRBD1 for D (5 bases). Germline V gene sequence: CDR1 MGHRA, CDR2 YSYEKL. This CDR3 has 16 residues. V was pared by 4 bases and J by 3 bases, with 16 bases between. This CDR3 reads CASSPEQARRYNEQFF. CDR3 in DNA: TGCGCCAGCAGCCCGGAACAGGCCCGCCGCTACAATGAGCAGTTCTTC.

For this clone: Other DNA sequences within the sample encode an identical CDR3. This chain connects TRBV30 to TRBJ1-4; D remains ambiguous. The V end was cut by 2 bases, the J end by 0 bases, with 7 bases between. The CDR3 is 14 amino acids. Germline CDR1 and CDR2: GTSNPN and SVGIG (reference sequence). Here the CDR3 DNA reads TGTGCCTGGAGTTCGGGTGCAACTAATGAAAAACTGTTTTTT. Translated, it gives CAWSSGATNEKLFF.

V is TRBV4-3 and J is TRBJ1-1, with D unclear. Germline values: CDR1 LGHNA, CDR2 YSLEER. The CDR3 totals 15 residues. The V end lost 5 bases, the J end lost 0 bases, and 13 bases lay between the germline ends. As DNA, the CDR3 is TGCGCCAGCAGCGATCAGATCGGGGTGAACACTGAAGCTTTCTTT. Its protein is CASSDQIGVNTEAFF.

This chain links TRBV5-1 with TRBJ2-3; 11 bases align to TRBD2. The CDR3 is made up of 15 amino acids. Germline loops: CDR1 SGHRS, CDR2 YFSETQ. V gave up 3 bases and J gave up 1 base; unmatched junction bases: 1. CDR3 residues: CASSYSGGGTDTQYF. The DNA of the CDR3 is TGCGCCAGCAGCTATAGCGGGGGGGGCACAGATACGCAGTATTTT.

This clone was found once. V gene TRBV5-6 combines with J gene TRBJ2-1, with 7 bases identical to TRBD1. The CDR3 totals 15 residues. Germline values: CDR1 SGHDT, CDR2 YYEEEE. V gave up 3 bases and J gave up 10 bases; unmatched junction bases: 13. The CDR3 protein is CASSWATGPPGEQFF. CDR3 DNA sequence: TGTGCCAGCAGCTGGGCGACAGGGCCGCCCGGGGAGCAGTTCTTC.

CDR3 in amino acids: CASSYNGGRSYEQYF. The CDR3 region has the DNA TGTGCCAGCAGCTACAACGGGGGGCGCTCCTACGAGCAGTACTTC. The chain employs TRBV7-9 and TRBJ2-7, with D tentatively TRBD2 (7 bases). The CDR3 runs 15 residues. Trimming stripped 4 bases from V and 0 bases from J, with 13 bases between. The germline CDR1 and CDR2 sequences are SEHNR and FQNEAQ (reference sequence).